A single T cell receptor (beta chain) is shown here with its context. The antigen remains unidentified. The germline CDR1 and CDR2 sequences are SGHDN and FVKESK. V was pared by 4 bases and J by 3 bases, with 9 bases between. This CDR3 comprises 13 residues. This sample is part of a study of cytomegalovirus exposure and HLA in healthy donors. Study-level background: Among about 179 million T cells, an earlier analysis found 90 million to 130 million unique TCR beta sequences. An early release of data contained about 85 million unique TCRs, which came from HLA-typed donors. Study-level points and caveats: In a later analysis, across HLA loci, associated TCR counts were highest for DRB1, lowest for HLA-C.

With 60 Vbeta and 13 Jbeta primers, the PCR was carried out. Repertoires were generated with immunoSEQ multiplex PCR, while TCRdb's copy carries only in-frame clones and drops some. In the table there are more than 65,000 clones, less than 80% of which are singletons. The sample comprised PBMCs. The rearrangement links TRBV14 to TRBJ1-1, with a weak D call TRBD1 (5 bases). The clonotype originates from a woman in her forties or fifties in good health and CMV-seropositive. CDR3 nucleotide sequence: TGTGCCAGCAGCCGACAGAGCGACACTGAAGCTTTCTTT. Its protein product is CASSRQSDTEAFF.